One sample yielded the 23 T cell receptor beta chains listed below, sequenced in a study of cytomegalovirus exposure and HLA in healthy donors. The PCR had 60 Vbeta and 13 Jbeta primers. Method: immunoSEQ multiplex PCR; TCRdb's copy keeps in-frame clones and lacks some. The repertoire holds about 170,000 clones, around four fifths seen once, with around 2% in the top ten. Material for sequencing was PBMCs. These receptors all stem from a female donor in good health and CMV-seronegative.

CDR3 coding DNA: TGTGCCAGCAGTTACTGGAGGACGGGTGGATCCTACGAGCAGTACTTC. It specifies CASSYWRTGGSYEQYF. The chain couples TRBV6-5 to TRBJ2-7, with D possibly matching TRBD2 (5 bases). The V end lost 1 base, the J end lost 1 base, and 14 bases lay between the germline ends. Germline-derived CDR1 and CDR2 are MNHEY and SVGAGI. The CDR3 consists of 16 residues.

J is TRBJ2-3 and V is TRBV29-1; 8 bases agree with TRBD1. Germline-derived CDR1 and CDR2 are SQVTM and ANQGSEA. The CDR3 consists of 14 residues. J was trimmed by 2 bases and V by 6 bases; bases with no gene match: 7. The CDR3, as DNA: TGCAGCGTGAGGACAGGGTGGGACACAGATACGCAGTATTTT. Amino acid sequence: CSVRTGWDTDTQYF.

This chain connects TRBV5-1 to TRBJ1-1, with 7 bases aligning to TRBD1. This CDR3 has 14 residues. Germline V CDR1 and CDR2: SGHRS, YFSETQ. V lost 2 bases to trimming and J lost 4 bases; unmatched junction nucleotides: 5. The CDR3 is CASSLGGSGTEAFF. In nucleotides, the CDR3 is TGCGCCAGCAGCTTAGGGGGCTCGGGCACTGAAGCTTTCTTT.

V usage is TRBV19 and J usage is TRBJ1-1, with TRBD1 matching 7 bases. The CDR3 spans 13 residues. Germline CDR1 reads LNHDA; CDR2 reads SQIVND (reference sequence). Unmatched junction bases numbered 3, after V lost 7 bases and J lost 1 base. The CDR3 reads CASIEGANTEAFF. DNA of the CDR3: TGTGCCAGTATAGAGGGGGCGAACACTGAAGCTTTCTTT.

Of note for this clone: Relative to the germline gene, one junction end is altered; a read error may explain this. The rearrangement links TRBV7-9 to TRBJ1-1; 7 bases match TRBD1. This CDR3 has 15 residues. The germline V gene has CDR1 SEHNR and CDR2 FQNEAQ (reference sequence). CDR3 region: CASRLDRDSYTEAFF. CDR3 DNA sequence: TGTGCCAGCAGATTAGACCGGGACAGCTACACTGAAGCTTTCTTT.

V is TRBV19 and J is TRBJ2-1, with D possibly being TRBD2 (6 bases). The CDR3 extends over 19 amino acids. Trimming took 1 base from V and 0 from J, leaving 19 bases between them. Germline values: CDR1 LNHDA, CDR2 SQIVND (reference sequence). Here the CDR3 DNA reads TGTGCCAGTAGTATAGGTAGCGGTTCAGCCCAGAGCTCCTACAATGAGCAGTTCTTC. Protein: CASSIGSGSAQSSYNEQFF. Combining the CDR3 with reference TRBV19 and TRBJ2-1 gives the whole variable domain DGGITQSPKYLFRKEGQNVTLSCEQNLNHDAMYWYRQDPGQGLRLIYYSQIVNDFQKGDIAEGYSVSREKKESFPLTVTSAQKNPTAFYLCASSIGSGSAQSSYNEQFFGPGTRLTVL.

The V and J genes are TRBV2 and TRBJ2-1; a possible D gene is TRBD2 (5 bases). Deletions cut 8 bases from V and 10 bases from J, with 21 bases between. The germline V gene encodes CDR1 SNHLY and CDR2 FYNNEI. The length of the CDR3 is 14 residues. CDR3 protein: CASGRGDSRFEQFF. In DNA form, the CDR3 reads TGTGCCAGCGGGAGAGGCGATTCGAGGTTCGAGCAGTTCTTC.

This clone was counted only a few times. The genes are TRBV27 and TRBJ2-5; possibly TRBD1 for D (5 bases). V lost 3 bases, J lost 4 bases, and 12 bases lay in between. The CDR3 totals 14 residues. Germline CDR1 is MNHEY and CDR2 is SMNVEV (reference sequence). In DNA, the CDR3 is TGTGCCAGCAGTTTCGGACATTCGGTAGAGACCCAGTACTTC. Its translation: CASSFGHSVETQYF.

V gene TRBV12-5 combines with J gene TRBJ2-7, with D possibly being TRBD2 (5 bases). The ends were cut back, 6 bases at V and 0 bases at J, with 12 bases in the middle. The CDR3 is 14 amino acids. Germline V gene sequence: CDR1 LGHNT, CDR2 FRNRAP. CDR3 coding DNA: TGTGCTAGTGGGTTGCCGGGGTCCTCCTACGAGCAGTACTTC. Translating gives CASGLPGSSYEQYF. Full variable domain (outside the CDR3, taken from reference TRBV12-5 and TRBJ2-7): DARVTQTPRHKVTEMGQEVTMRCQPILGHNTVFWYRQTMMQGLELLAYFRNRAPLDDSGMPKDRFSAEMPDATLATLKIQPSEPRDSAVYFCASGLPGSSYEQYFGPGTRLTVT.

The DNA for the CDR3 is TGCGCCAGCAGCTTGGTACCAGGGGTGGACATTCAGTACTTC. This sequence encodes CASSLVPGVDIQYF. The V gene is TRBV5-1, the J gene TRBJ2-4; possible D gene TRBD1, 6 bases. V lost 0 bases, J lost 8 bases, and 12 bases lay in between. The CDR3 contains 14 residues. Germline values: CDR1 SGHRS, CDR2 YFSETQ.

V gene TRBV2 combines with J gene TRBJ2-1; D is perhaps TRBD1 (5 bases). CDR3 length: 12 amino acids. Germline values: CDR1 SNHLY, CDR2 FYNNEI. With 8 bases removed from V and 3 bases from J, the gap between germline ends came to 8 bases. The CDR3 DNA reads as TGTGCCAGCCTTGACAGCTACAATGAGCAGTTCTTC. Its protein product is CASLDSYNEQFF.

The CDR3 region is CASSYSGGGGGDTQYF. The CDR3 bases are TGTGCCAGCAGTTACTCCGGCGGGGGGGGCGGAGATACGCAGTATTTT. This rearrangement joins TRBV6-6 to TRBJ2-3, with TRBD2 matching over 9 bases. The ends lost 0 bases at V and 5 bases at J; junction bases unmatched: 6. The length of the CDR3 is 16 residues. Germline-derived CDR1 and CDR2 are MNHNY and SVGAGI (reference sequence).

The chain recombines TRBV12-5 with TRBJ1-3; D not certain. V was trimmed by 10 bases and J by 4 bases, leaving 14 bases between them. This CDR3 contains 13 residues. Germline loops: CDR1 LGHNT, CDR2 FRNRAP. The CDR3 protein is CANEGRAGNTIYF. CDR3 coding DNA: TGTGCTAATGAAGGGAGGGCCGGAAACACCATATATTTT.

The sample holds one count of this clone. The gene calls are TRBV6-6 and TRBJ1-2; D perhaps matches TRBD1 (6 bases). This CDR3 has 16 amino acids. V lost 4 bases and J lost 0, with 15 bases in between. Germline assignment: CDR1 MNHNY and CDR2 SVGAGI (reference sequence). The CDR3 sequence is CASSSPDRRPNYGYTF. In DNA form, the CDR3 reads TGTGCCAGCAGTTCCCCTGACAGGCGCCCTAACTATGGCTACACCTTC.

The chain joins TRBV9 to TRBJ1-4; D is ambiguous. V was pared by 0 bases and J by 7 bases, with 13 bases between. Germline CDR1 reads SGDLS; CDR2 reads YYNGEE. The CDR3 has 15 amino acids. CDR3 nucleotide sequence: TGTGCCAGCAGCGTAGAGGGAGGACGGTTTGAAAAACTGTTTTTT. Protein sequence: CASSVEGGRFEKLFF.

Of note for this clone: One end of the junction is discordant with germline, which a read error may explain. V and J are TRBV5-1 and TRBJ2-6; 10 nucleotides match TRBD1. Germline V gene sequence: CDR1 SGHRS, CDR2 YFSETQ. The CDR3 extends over 16 amino acids. DNA of the CDR3: TGCGCCAGCAGCGGCGGGACAGGGGTCGGGGCCAACGGCCTGACTTTC. Encoded protein: CASSGGTGVGANGLTF.

As DNA, the CDR3 is TGTGCCAGCAGCCTTATGACAGTAGACTACACCTTC. It specifies CASSLMTVDYTF. V gene TRBV5-6 combines with J gene TRBJ1-2; D is perhaps TRBD1 (5 bases). The CDR3 is 12 residues long. Germline-derived CDR1 and CDR2 are SGHDT and YYEEEE. V shed 4 bases and J shed 10 bases, with 14 bases lying between them.

The V and J genes are TRBV29-1 and TRBJ2-7; 7 nucleotides agree with TRBD1. The CDR3 length is 13 residues. From germline, CDR1 is SQVTM and CDR2 ANQGSEA. V was clipped by 5 bases and J by 4 bases; unmatched bases: 8. CDR3 protein: CSVLPGQKYEQYF. The CDR3 coding sequence is TGCAGCGTTCTCCCGGGACAGAAGTACGAGCAGTACTTC.

The gene calls are TRBV28 and TRBJ2-1; D remains unclear. Between the trimmed V and J ends, which lost 5 bases and 8 bases, there was a span of 7 bases. The CDR3 covers 11 residues. Germline V gives CDR1 MDHEN, CDR2 SYDVKM. In nucleotides, the CDR3 is TGTGCCAGCAGTACTTCCGATGAGCAGTTCTTC. Translating it yields CASSTSDEQFF.

This clone was counted between two and nine times. The genes are TRBV7-6 and TRBJ2-3, with 9 nucleotides matching TRBD1. Germline CDR1 is SGHVS and CDR2 is FNYEAQ. V lost 5 bases, J lost 1 base, and 4 bases stayed unmatched. This CDR3 region has 15 residues. CDR3 nucleotides: TGTGCCAGCAGCGATCGGACAGGGGGCACAGATACGCAGTATTTT. Protein product: CASSDRTGGTDTQYF.

CDR3 loop: CASSLDGTEYEQYF. CDR3 in DNA: TGTGCCAGCAGCTTGGATGGGACAGAATACGAGCAGTACTTC. The chain joins TRBV5-4 to TRBJ2-7; 7 nucleotides align to TRBD1. Germline V gene data show CDR1 as SGHNT and CDR2 as YYREEE (reference sequence). The CDR3 length is 14 residues. V shed 0 bases, J shed 4 bases, and the junction held 4 bases outside the gene matches.

V is TRBV9 and J is TRBJ1-2; 8 nucleotides agree with TRBD1. The V gene's germline CDR1 is SGDLS and CDR2 YYNGEE. The CDR3 is 17 amino acids. V lost 0 bases to trimming and J lost 4 bases; unmatched junction nucleotides: 11. The CDR3 region is CASSVAKSMGQAYGYTF. The CDR3 DNA reads as TGTGCCAGCAGCGTAGCAAAAAGTATGGGACAGGCCTATGGCTACACCTTC.

This chain connects TRBV5-1 to TRBJ2-7; 9 nucleotides align to TRBD1. Germline V gives CDR1 SGHRS, CDR2 YFSETQ. The CDR3 loop spans 15 amino acids. J was trimmed by 2 bases and V by 1 base; bases with no gene match: 4. In nucleotides, the CDR3 is TGCGCCAGCAGCTTGTGGGGGACAGGGACCTACGAGCAGTACTTC. Protein: CASSLWGTGTYEQYF.